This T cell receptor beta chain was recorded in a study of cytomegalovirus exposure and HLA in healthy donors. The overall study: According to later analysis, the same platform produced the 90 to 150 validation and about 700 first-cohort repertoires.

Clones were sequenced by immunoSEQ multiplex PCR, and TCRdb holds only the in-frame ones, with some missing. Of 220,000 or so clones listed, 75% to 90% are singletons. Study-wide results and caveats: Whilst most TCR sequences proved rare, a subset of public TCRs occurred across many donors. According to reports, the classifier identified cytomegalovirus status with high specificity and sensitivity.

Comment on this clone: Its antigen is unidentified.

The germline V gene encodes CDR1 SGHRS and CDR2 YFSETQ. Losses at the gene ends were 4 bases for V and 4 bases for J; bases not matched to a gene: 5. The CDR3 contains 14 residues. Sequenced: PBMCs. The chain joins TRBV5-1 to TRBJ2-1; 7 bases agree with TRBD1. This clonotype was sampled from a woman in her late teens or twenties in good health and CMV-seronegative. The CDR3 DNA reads TGCGCCAGCAGCCACGGGACAGAATACAATGAGCAGTTCTTC. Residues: CASSHGTEYNEQFF.